These 20 T cell receptor beta chains came from one sample sequenced in a study of radiotherapy plus CTLA-4 blockade in lung cancer. Assay used: immunoSEQ multiplex PCR; TCRdb lists only in-frame clones, some missing. The sample lists about 99,000 clones; about 90% were seen once. The sample in question was peripheral blood, obtained from a patient treated with radiotherapy plus ipilimumab. The receptors come from a human donor with non-small cell lung cancer that progressed on radiotherapy plus ipilimumab.

This chain links TRBV6-6 with TRBJ2-7; D possibly corresponds to TRBD1 (6 bases). V lost 0 bases and J lost 2, with 14 bases in between. Per germline, CDR1 MNHNY and CDR2 SVGAGI (reference sequence). There are 16 residues in the CDR3. The CDR3 DNA reads as TGTGCCAGCAGTTACTCAGGGGGAGCCCGTCCCTACGAGCAGTACTTC. As protein: CASSYSGGARPYEQYF.

The CDR3: CATSRDRTSGNTIYF. DNA for the CDR3: TGTGCCACCAGCAGAGACAGGACATCTGGAAACACCATATATTTT. The J gene is TRBJ1-3, the V gene TRBV15; possible D gene TRBD1, 5 bases. The germline V gene has CDR1 LNHNV and CDR2 YYDKDF (reference sequence). CDR3 size: 15 residues. Trimming cost V 0 bases and J 1 base, with 7 bases left between them.

This chain links TRBV10-3 with TRBJ1-2; 9 bases agree with TRBD1. This CDR3 is built from 14 residues. Germline CDR1 reads ENHRY; CDR2 reads SYGVKD. Trimming took 0 bases from V and 8 from J; bases not matched to a gene: 4. In DNA, the CDR3 is TGTGCCATCAGTGAGTCAGGGGACAGGGAAGGCTACACCTTC. This gives the protein CAISESGDREGYTF.

This clone showed up just a few times. V and J are TRBV28 and TRBJ2-7, with D perhaps TRBD2 (6 bases). Trimming stripped 6 bases from V and 2 bases from J, with 17 bases between. The CDR3 is 15 residues long. The germline V gene encodes CDR1 MDHEN and CDR2 SYDVKM. The CDR3 coding sequence is TGTGCCAGCAGCCCCGCTCGGGGGACCCCCTACGAGCAGTACTTC. This codes for CASSPARGTPYEQYF. Full variable domain (missing parts from reference TRBV28 and TRBJ2-7): DVKVTQSSRYLVKRTGEKVFLECVQDMDHENMFWYRQDPGLGLRLIYFSYDVKMKEKGDIPEGYSVSREKKERFSLILESASTNQTSMYLCASSPARGTPYEQYFGPGTRLTVT.

The chain is built from TRBV15 and TRBJ1-5; D call uncertain. Deletions cut 5 bases from V and 9 bases from J, with 17 bases between. The CDR3 sequence is 14 residues long. The germline gives CDR1 LNHNV, CDR2 YYDKDF (reference sequence). DNA of the CDR3: TGTGCCACCAGCTTCGACACATCCTTGGGGCCCCAGCATTTT. Amino acids: CATSFDTSLGPQHF.

This clone was observed a few times. This sequence joins TRBV2 and TRBJ2-5; D is uncertain. This CDR3 contains 12 residues. In germline, CDR1 is SNHLY, CDR2 FYNNEI. V was shortened by 7 bases and J by 4 bases, with 10 bases between the two germline ends. CDR3 amino acids: CASNPGGETQYF. CDR3 bases: TGTGCCAGCAATCCGGGTGGAGAGACCCAGTACTTC.

This rearrangement joins TRBV6-5 to TRBJ1-2, with D tentatively TRBD1 (5 bases). V was pared by 8 bases and J by 4 bases, with 17 bases between. This CDR3 is built from 14 residues. The germline V gene encodes CDR1 MNHEY and CDR2 SVGAGI. CDR3 nucleotides: TGTGCCAGCCGAGGAGGCAGGGTCAGCTATGGCTACACCTTC. Translated: CASRGGRVSYGYTF.

This chain connects TRBV7-6 to TRBJ1-1; 8 nucleotides match TRBD1. V dropped 5 bases and J dropped 5; count of bases not matched to a gene: 4. Germline CDR1 SGHVS, CDR2 FNYEAQ. CDR3 size: 13 residues. The CDR3 spells CASSEGQGTEAFF. CDR3 bases: TGTGCCAGCAGCGAAGGACAGGGAACTGAAGCTTTCTTT.

The rearrangement joins TRBV5-1 to TRBJ2-1; D perhaps matches TRBD2 (7 bases). Germline CDR1 and CDR2: SGHRS and YFSETQ. The CDR3 has 15 residues. Trimming pared 1 base from V and 0 bases from J, leaving 8 bases between. CDR3 sequence (DNA): TGCGCCAGCAGCTTGAGGGGGGGCTCCTACAATGAGCAGTTCTTC. This gives the protein CASSLRGGSYNEQFF.

The gene calls are TRBV6-1 and TRBJ1-3, with 8 bases lining up with TRBD1. The V gene end was trimmed by 4 bases and the J gene end by 0 bases; junction bases not matched to a gene: 8. The germline CDR1 and CDR2 sequences are MNHNS and SASEGT. The CDR3 covers 17 residues. CDR3 DNA sequence: TGTGCCAGCAGTGCCTGGACAGGGCCGGGCTCTGGAAACACCATATATTTT. It specifies CASSAWTGPGSGNTIYF.

This clone was detected once. The chain carries TRBV7-8 and TRBJ1-1; D gene uncertain. The ends were cut back, 3 bases at V and 4 bases at J, with 12 bases in the middle. Germline V gene sequence: CDR1 SGHVS, CDR2 FQNEAQ. The CDR3 is 14 residues long. The CDR3 region is CASSFDGKSTEAFF. DNA of the CDR3: TGTGCCAGCAGCTTCGATGGGAAGAGCACTGAAGCTTTCTTT.

This chain uses TRBV27 with TRBJ1-1, with a possible D match to TRBD1 (6 bases). The CDR3 runs 16 residues. V dropped 3 bases and J dropped 1 base, with 15 bases sitting between them. Germline V gene data show CDR1 as MNHEY and CDR2 as SMNVEV (reference sequence). CDR3 sequence reads: CASSFRGSGPNTEAFF. The CDR3 bases are TGTGCCAGCAGTTTTAGGGGGAGTGGGCCGAACACTGAAGCTTTCTTT.

The genes are TRBV19 and TRBJ1-1; a possible D gene is TRBD1 (6 bases). The V and J ends lost 9 bases and 7 bases respectively, with 18 bases between them. CDR1 and CDR2 (germline): LNHDA, SQIVND (reference sequence). This CDR3 comprises 13 residues. The CDR3 loop reads CASGTPQGSEAFF. For the CDR3, the DNA is TGTGCCAGCGGGACACCGCAGGGGAGTGAAGCTTTCTTT.

V gene TRBV27 combines with J gene TRBJ2-7; no clear D. Per germline, CDR1 MNHEY and CDR2 SMNVEV (reference sequence). Trimming removed 6 bases from V and 0 bases from J, with 15 bases in between. This CDR3 contains 15 residues. CDR3 sequence: CASSRGTSRSYEQYF. DNA for the CDR3: TGTGCCAGCAGCCGCGGAACGAGCCGCTCCTACGAGCAGTACTTC.

The gene calls are TRBV6-6 and TRBJ2-3, with TRBD1 matching over 8 bases. Germline trimming cut 7 bases from V and 4 bases from J; bases unmatched to any gene: 4. Germline values: CDR1 MNHNY, CDR2 SVGAGI (reference sequence). The CDR3 has 13 amino acids. The CDR3 nucleotides are TGTGCCAGCAAACCAGGGGGCTCAGATACGCAGTATTTT. Its translation is CASKPGGSDTQYF.

V and J are TRBV5-6 and TRBJ2-5, with 11 bases lining up with TRBD1. The CDR3 runs to 16 residues. The junction had 7 bases not matched to a gene; V was cut back by 4 bases and J by 2 bases. From germline, CDR1 is SGHDT and CDR2 YYEEEE. CDR3 loop: CASSPGQGARQETQYF. CDR3 sequence (DNA): TGTGCCAGCAGCCCAGGACAGGGGGCAAGGCAAGAGACCCAGTACTTC.

This clone was observed a few times. The chain is built from TRBV9 and TRBJ2-2; 8 bases match TRBD2. The CDR3 loop spans 15 amino acids. The V segment lost 1 base and the J segment 4 bases; nucleotides outside the gene matches: 3. The germline CDR1 and CDR2 sequences are SGDLS and YYNGEE. In DNA, the CDR3 is TGTGCCAGCAGCGTAAGCGGGAGCGCCACCGGGGAGCTGTTTTTT. Translated: CASSVSGSATGELFF.

CDR3 residues: CASSSGREGRETQYF. For the CDR3, the DNA is TGTGCCAGCAGCTCTGGTCGGGAGGGCCGGGAGACCCAGTACTTC. The chain uses TRBV11-2 and TRBJ2-5; 8 nucleotides align to TRBD2. V shed 4 bases, J shed 5 bases, and the junction held 9 bases outside the gene matches. Germline V CDR1 and CDR2: SGHAT, FQNNGV. This CDR3 spans 15 amino acids.

This chain's CDR3 is CASSGVAGETDTQYF. The CDR3, as DNA: TGTGCCAGCAGTGGGGTAGCGGGAGAAACAGATACGCAGTATTTT. The J gene is TRBJ2-3, the V gene TRBV6-1; 9 nucleotides line up with TRBD2. Trimming at V came to 4 bases and at J to 3 bases, leaving 5 bases not matched to a gene. This CDR3 contains 15 residues. The germline CDR1 and CDR2 sequences are MNHNS and SASEGT.

The chain couples TRBV6-6 to TRBJ2-1, with a weak D call TRBD1 (6 bases). V lost 7 bases and J lost 10, with 17 bases in between. The CDR3 runs 13 residues. Looked up from germline, CDR1 is MNHNY and CDR2 is SVGAGI (reference sequence). The CDR3 protein is CASTPRGLREQFF. The CDR3 nucleotides are TGTGCCAGCACCCCCAGGGGCCTAAGAGAGCAGTTCTTC.